This T cell receptor beta chain was identified during a study of T cell responses to AZD1222 COVID-19 vaccine. The protocol was immunoSEQ multiplex PCR, while the TCRdb copy is restricted to in-frame clones and leaves out a portion. The data hold around 100,000 clones, with approximately 88% observed a single time. The receptor's source is an adult in good health. Sample: peripheral blood, taken on day 0 of AZD1222 vaccination.

For the CDR3, the DNA is TGTGCCAGCAGCTTAACCGTGGGTGAAGCTTTCTTT. Encoded protein: CASSLTVGEAFF. V is TRBV7-9 and J is TRBJ1-1; D is unclear. Germline lookup yields CDR1 SEHNR and CDR2 FQNEAQ (reference sequence). V dropped 2 bases and J dropped 7 bases, with 8 bases sitting between them. This CDR3 has 12 residues.